This T cell receptor beta chain comes out of a study of T cell repertoires in cytomegalovirus infection. The V and J ends lost 2 bases and 4 bases respectively, with 11 bases between them. This CDR3 is built from 14 residues. The germline gives CDR1 DFQATT, CDR2 SNEGSKA (reference sequence). TCRdb analysed the reads with MiXCR anew, one entry per CDR3 protein. Of approximately 320,000 distinct CDR3 sequences listed, 9% to 9.5% were seen once; the top ten hold 3.5% to 4.5%. The sequence derives from a human donor in good health (CMV status not recorded). Some clones in this sample may be carry-over from other donors' samples. The sequencing input was PBMCs. This chain joins TRBV20-1 and TRBJ2-2; D is possibly TRBD1 (5 bases). CDR3 in DNA: TGCAGTGCTAGAAGGACATCAGTCACCGGGGAGCTGTTTTTT. It specifies CSARRTSVTGELFF.